This passage covers 7 T cell receptor beta chains from one sample sequenced in a study of tumor-infiltrating lymphocytes in primary liver carcinoma. Without any cell sorting, roughly 20-32 mg of bulk tissue yielded co-extracted RNA and DNA. Constant-region priming of about 500 ng total RNA yielded TCR beta cDNA. Three nested multiplex PCR rounds, a slightly modified ARM-PCR method, built the TCR beta libraries. Primers for the first two PCR rounds were TRBV1-TRBV30 forward primers and a C-beta reverse primer (roughly 9 cycles per round). TCRdb re-called the multiplex PCR reads with MiXCR, one entry per CDR3 protein. The data contain 75,000 to 90,000 distinct CDR3 sequences, approximately 72% of them singletons. The sample taken for sequencing was liver tumor tissue from sampling region 1. The subset denotes: tumor region T1, superior pole. All receptors come from a man between 35 and 55 years old with primary liver carcinoma and hepatitis B virus infection.

Concerning this clonotype itself: Sequence at one end of the junction differs from germline and may be a read error. Written as DNA, the CDR3 is TGTGCCAGCAGCCAAGTAACGGGCGAATACGTGCAGTACTTC. As protein: CASSQVTGEYVQYF. The V and J genes are TRBV4-2 and TRBJ2-7; no clear D. The CDR3 consists of 14 residues. The V gene's germline CDR1 is LGHNA and CDR2 YNFKEQ.

On this clonotype: This CDR3 is missing its conserved last phenylalanine or tryptophan, likely due to a read error. This chain links TRBV10-1 with TRBJ2-3; a weak D match, TRBD2 (6 bases). The V end lost 3 bases, the J end lost 6 bases, and 22 bases lay between the germline ends. The CDR3 runs 17 residues. The germline V gene encodes CDR1 WNHNN and CDR2 SYGVQD (reference sequence). CDR3 residues: CASSDGGLAEEDDTQYL. CDR3 in DNA: TGCGCCAGCAGTGATGGGGGATTAGCGGAGGAGGACGATACGCAGTATCTT.

A remark on this clonotype: At one of its ends the junction is not consistent with the germline gene, which may arise from a read error. The CDR3 region has the DNA TGTGCCAACAGCCAAGATAGGTCTAGCTGTTACAATGAGCAGTTCTTC. As protein: CANSQDRSSCYNEQFF. This chain connects TRBV4-2 to TRBJ2-1; possibly TRBD2 for D (5 bases). This CDR3 spans 16 amino acids. Germline assignment: CDR1 LGHNA and CDR2 YNFKEQ.

As to this clonotype: This may be a read error: a much more frequent sequence differs by one nucleotide. The chain carries TRBV7-8 and TRBJ2-5, with D possibly matching TRBD2 (5 bases). Germline V gene lookup returns CDR1 SGHVS and CDR2 FQNEAQ. This CDR3 region has 13 residues. Here the CDR3 reads CASSLLFGETQHF. The DNA for the CDR3 is TGTGCCAGCAGCTTATTGTTTGGGGAGACCCAGCACTTC.

Concerning this clonotype: One base away lies a much larger clone, so this may be a sequencing read error. This rearrangement joins TRBV9 to TRBJ2-3; the D is unclear. The length of the CDR3 is 15 residues. Germline CDR1 reads SGDLS; CDR2 reads YYNGEE. The CDR3 DNA is TGTGCCAGCAGCGCCGCCCCCGGTAGCATAGATACGCAGTATTTT. Encoded protein: CASSAAPGSIDTQYF.

For the CDR3, the DNA is TGTGCCAGCAACCTGGAGGGGGTCGATCAGCCCCAGCATTTT. This sequence encodes CASNLEGVDQPQHF. The rearrangement uses TRBV12-3 or TRBV12-4 and TRBJ1-5; maybe TRBD1 (6 bases). This CDR3 spans 14 amino acids. V dropped 7 bases and J dropped 5 bases, with 15 bases sitting between them.

The chain recombines TRBV29-1 with TRBJ1-2; TRBD1 matches 8 bases. Germline CDR1 and CDR2: SQVTM and ANQGSEA. The V gene end was trimmed by 7 bases and the J gene end by 5 bases; junction bases not matched to a gene: 9. The CDR3 covers 13 residues. DNA for the CDR3: TGCAGCGCCGGGACAGGTCCGACTTATGGCTACACCTTC. Amino acid sequence: CSAGTGPTYGYTF.